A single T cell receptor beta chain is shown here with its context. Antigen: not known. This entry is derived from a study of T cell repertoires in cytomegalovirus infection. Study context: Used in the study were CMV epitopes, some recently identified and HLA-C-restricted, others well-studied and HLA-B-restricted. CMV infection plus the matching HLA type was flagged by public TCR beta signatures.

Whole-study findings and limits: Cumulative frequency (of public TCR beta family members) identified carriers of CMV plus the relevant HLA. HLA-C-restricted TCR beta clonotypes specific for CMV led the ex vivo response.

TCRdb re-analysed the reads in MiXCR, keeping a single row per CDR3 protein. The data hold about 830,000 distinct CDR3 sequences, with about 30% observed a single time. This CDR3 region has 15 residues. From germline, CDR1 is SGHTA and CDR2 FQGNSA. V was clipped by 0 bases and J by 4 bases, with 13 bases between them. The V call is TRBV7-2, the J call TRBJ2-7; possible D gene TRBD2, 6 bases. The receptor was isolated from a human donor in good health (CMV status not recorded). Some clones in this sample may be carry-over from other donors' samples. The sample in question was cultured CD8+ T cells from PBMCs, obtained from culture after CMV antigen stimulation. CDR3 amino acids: CASSLAEGILYEQYV. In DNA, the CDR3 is TGTGCCAGCAGCTTAGCGGAGGGGATCTTGTACGAGCAGTACGTC.